Included here is one TCR beta chain sequence, with context. As yet, its antigen is unknown. The data stem from a study of CD4 T cells in relation to SARS-CoV-2 and coronaviruses. About the study: PBMCs were cultured with antigen for roughly nine days before TCR beta sequencing. Study results and caveats: Pre-pandemic and post-infection samples never came from the same donor.

Repertoires were generated with immunoSEQ multiplex PCR, while TCRdb's copy carries only in-frame clones and drops some. The sample records around 26,000 clones, 74% being singletons. Before the COVID-19 pandemic, during about 2010-2018, CD4+ T cells were taken from unexposed donors. The cells were cultured for over eight days before CD4+ T cells were isolated. On days 3 and 7, cultures got half fresh IL-2 medium. Sequencing input: CD4+ T cells from PBMCs, cultured in vitro. This TCR came from a human donor in good health.

CDR3 residues: CASSFRDTTYNEQFF. The CDR3 DNA follows: TGTGCCAGCAGCTTCCGGGACACCACCTACAATGAGCAGTTCTTC. The rearrangement joins TRBV7-6 to TRBJ2-1, with D possibly TRBD1 on 6 matching bases. V lost 3 bases and J lost 2, with 11 bases in between. This CDR3 spans 15 amino acids. Germline lookup yields CDR1 SGHVS and CDR2 FNYEAQ.